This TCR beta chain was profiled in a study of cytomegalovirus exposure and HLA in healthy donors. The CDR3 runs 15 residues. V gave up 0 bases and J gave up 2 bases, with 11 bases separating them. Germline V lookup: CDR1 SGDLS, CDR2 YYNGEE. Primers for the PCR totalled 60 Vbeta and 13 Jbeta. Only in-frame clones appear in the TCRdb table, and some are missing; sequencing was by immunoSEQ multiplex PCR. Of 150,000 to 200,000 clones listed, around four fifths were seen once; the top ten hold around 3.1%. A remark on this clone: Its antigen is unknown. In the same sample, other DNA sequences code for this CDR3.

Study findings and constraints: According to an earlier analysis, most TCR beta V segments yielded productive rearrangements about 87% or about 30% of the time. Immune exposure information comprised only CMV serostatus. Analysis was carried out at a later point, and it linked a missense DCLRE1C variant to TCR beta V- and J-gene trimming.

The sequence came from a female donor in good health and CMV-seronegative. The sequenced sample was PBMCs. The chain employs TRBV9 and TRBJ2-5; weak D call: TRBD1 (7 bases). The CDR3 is CASSVGQGGQETQYF. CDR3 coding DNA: TGTGCCAGCAGCGTAGGTCAGGGGGGTCAAGAGACCCAGTACTTC.